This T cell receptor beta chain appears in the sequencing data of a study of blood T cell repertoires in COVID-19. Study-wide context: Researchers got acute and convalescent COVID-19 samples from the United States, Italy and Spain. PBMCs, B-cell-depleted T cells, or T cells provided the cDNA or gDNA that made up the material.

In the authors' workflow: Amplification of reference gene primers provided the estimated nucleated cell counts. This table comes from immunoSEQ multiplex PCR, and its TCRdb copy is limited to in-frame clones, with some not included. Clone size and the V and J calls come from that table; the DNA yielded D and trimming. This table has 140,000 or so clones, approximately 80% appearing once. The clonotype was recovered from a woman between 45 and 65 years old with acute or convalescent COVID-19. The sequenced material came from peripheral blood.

The CDR3 protein is CASSIASTGDEQYF. CDR3 DNA sequence: TGTGCCAGTAGTATCGCCTCGACAGGGGACGAGCAGTACTTC. The V gene is TRBV19, the J gene TRBJ2-7; 8 nucleotides align to TRBD1. Germline V gene lookup returns CDR1 LNHDA and CDR2 SQIVND (reference sequence). The CDR3 totals 14 residues. V was pared by 3 bases and J by 5 bases, with 6 bases of the junction left unmatched.